Listed below are T cell receptor beta chains from one sample, sequenced in a study of control samples from healthy donors and cancer patients. Sequenced by immunoSEQ multiplex PCR; TCRdb stores in-frame clones only, minus some. The data show some 120,000 clones, about nine tenths seen once. The source material was blood. All receptors come from a man aged 18 to 29 in good health. Both conserved end residues are part of each CDR3. Fields, in order: clone size, D gene, J gene, V gene, CDR3 DNA, CDR3 protein. A D gene is named only where the DNA matches it firmly. Clone size is not always given. Where it is, it says once, few, many or a class for expanded clones.

>-|-|TRBJ2-3|TRBV24-1
TGTGCCACCAGTGATTTTCGGACTGATACAGATACGCAGTATTTT
CATSDFRTDTDTQYF
>-|TRBD2|TRBJ2-1|TRBV29-1
TGCAGCGTTGGAGGCGGGAGCTCCTACAATGAGCAGTTCTTC
CSVGGGSSYNEQFF
>-|TRBD1|TRBJ2-7|TRBV25-1
TGTGCCAGCAGTGAACGGGACAGGGAATACGAGCAGTACTTC
CASSERDREYEQYF
>-|-|TRBJ1-5|TRBV7-6
TGTGCCAGCAGTGAGACAGGCGGTGGGAATCAGCCCCAGCATTTT
CASSETGGGNQPQHF
>once|TRBD2|TRBJ2-1|TRBV5-1
TGCGCCAGCAGCTTGGCCGAACTAGCGGGGGGCAATGAGCAGTTCTTC
CASSLAELAGGNEQFF
>-|TRBD1|TRBJ2-2|TRBV7-9
TGTGCCAGCAGCGAGCGACAGGGCGGAAGTGCCACCGGGGAGCTGTTTTTT
CASSERQGGSATGELFF
>-|TRBD1|TRBJ2-1|TRBV10-3
TGTGCCATCAGAGGACAGGGCTACAATGAGCAGTTCTTC
CAIRGQGYNEQFF
>-|-|TRBJ1-5|TRBV10-3
TGTGCCATCACGAGGGGTCGGGAGGGGATTAGCAATCAGCCCCAGCATTTT
CAITRGREGISNQPQHF
>-|-|TRBJ1-4|TRBV7-2
TGTGCCAGCAGCTTAGTTACGGTGAGGGGAGGTGAAAAACTGTTTTTT
CASSLVTVRGGEKLFF
>-|TRBD2|TRBJ2-1|TRBV9
TGTGCCAGCAGCGTAGGTGGCGGGAGGGCCCTCAATGAGCAGTTCTTC
CASSVGGGRALNEQFF
>-|-|TRBJ1-4|TRBV7-2
TGTGCCAGCAGCTTAAAGTCCGGAAATAATGAAAAACTGTTTTTT
CASSLKSGNNEKLFF
>once|-|TRBJ1-1|TRBV30
TGTGCCTGGGCCCCGGGGCCTACCTTTGAAGCTTTCTTT
CAWAPGPTFEAFF
>-|TRBD2|TRBJ2-1|TRBV24-1
TGTGCCACCAGTGGTCCGAGCGGGAGAGAATACAATGAGCAGTTCTTC
CATSGPSGREYNEQFF
>-|-|TRBJ2-4|TRBV11-2
TGTGCCAGCAGGCGTGATAACATTCAGTACTTC
CASRRDNIQYF
>-|-|TRBJ1-3|TRBV7-9
TGTGCCAGCAGCTTCTCGGATCCGGACACCATATATTTT
CASSFSDPDTIYF
>-|-|TRBJ2-7|TRBV5-1
TGCGCCAGCAGCTTATCCAATACGCCCCGCTCCTACGAGCAGTACTTC
CASSLSNTPRSYEQYF
>-|-|TRBJ1-1|TRBV3-1/TRBV3-2
TGTGCCAGCAGCCAAGCCGGGGCAACTCCTGGGGGAGCTTTCTTT
CASSQAGATPGGAFF
>-|-|TRBJ2-4|TRBV14
TGTGCCAGCAGCCATGGTGGCAGTCCAAACATTCAGTACTTC
CASSHGGSPNIQYF
>once|-|TRBJ2-1|TRBV25-1
TGTGCCAGCAGTGACCCCGGGCGAGGAGACAATGAGCAGTTCTTC
CASSDPGRGDNEQFF
>-|-|TRBJ1-2|TRBV12-3/TRBV12-4
TGTGCCAGCAGTTTGGGAGGGACTGGCTACACCTTC
CASSLGGTGYTF
>-|-|TRBJ2-5|TRBV23-1
TGCGCCAGCAGTCAATTACCGGGGGGCAAGAGAACCCAGTACTTC
CASSQLPGGKRTQYF
>-|-|TRBJ1-5|TRBV28
TGTGCCAGCAGGAACAGGCCTAATCAGCCCCAGCATTTT
CASRNRPNQPQHF
>-|TRBD1|TRBJ1-1|TRBV30
TGTGCCTGGGCCGGGACAGCCAACACTGAAGCTTTCTTT
CAWAGTANTEAFF
>-|-|TRBJ1-1|TRBV6-5
TGTGCCAGCAGTTTTGACAGTACGAACACTGAAGCTTTCTTT
CASSFDSTNTEAFF
>-|TRBD1|TRBJ2-7|TRBV7-9
TGTGCCAGCAGTACCAACAGGGGGCTCTCCTACGAGCAGTACTTC
CASSTNRGLSYEQYF
>-|-|TRBJ1-5|TRBV12-3/TRBV12-4
TGTGCCAGCAGTTTCGGGGTTGGTCAGCCCCAGCATTTT
CASSFGVGQPQHF
>few|TRBD1|TRBJ2-5|TRBV28
TGTGCCAGCAGTTTGTCCGGGACAGGGGACTACCAAGAGACCCAGTACTTC
CASSLSGTGDYQETQYF
>-|TRBD1|TRBJ1-3|TRBV9
TGTGCCAGCAGCTCCGGACAGGGCTCTGGAAACACCATATATTTT
CASSSGQGSGNTIYF
>-|-|TRBJ2-7|TRBV7-9
TGTGCCAGCAGCCCCAATTTAGAGCAGTACTTC
CASSPNLEQYF
>once|TRBD2|TRBJ2-5|TRBV3-1/TRBV3-2
TGTGCCAGCAGCCAAGGGGGGACTAGCCAAGAGACCCAGTACTTC
CASSQGGTSQETQYF
>-|-|TRBJ2-2|TRBV29-1
TGCAGCGTTGATAGACAGAACACCGGGGAGCTGTTTTTT
CSVDRQNTGELFF
>-|-|TRBJ2-3|TRBV4-1
TGCGCCAGCAGCCAAGGGGCTATGGATACGCAGTATTTT
CASSQGAMDTQYF
>-|TRBD2|TRBJ2-3|TRBV7-2
TGTGCCAGCAGCTGGCCTAGCGGGAAACTAGACACAGATACGCAGTATTTT
CASSWPSGKLDTDTQYF
>-|-|TRBJ1-3|TRBV3-1/TRBV3-2
TGTGCCAGCAGCCAACCAGTAGCTTCCTCTGGAAACACCATATATTTT
CASSQPVASSGNTIYF
>-|TRBD1|TRBJ2-6|TRBV3-1/TRBV3-2
TGTGCCAGCAGCCAACTAACAGGGGTCTCTGGGGCCAACGTCCTGACTTTC
CASSQLTGVSGANVLTF
>-|TRBD1|TRBJ2-3|TRBV9
TGTGCCAGCAGCGTGACAGGGGGGTTTTCTGATACGCAGTATTTT
CASSVTGGFSDTQYF
>-|-|TRBJ2-5|TRBV2
TGTGCCAGCAGCTTCCCGAAAGAGACCCAGTACTTC
CASSFPKETQYF
>once|-|TRBJ2-5|TRBV11-2
TGTGCCAGCAGCTTAGGCTCCCGGGAGACCCAGTACTTC
CASSLGSRETQYF
>-|-|TRBJ1-6|TRBV6-5
TGTGCCAGCAGTTACGGGGGGACGGTTTATAATTCACCCCTCCACTTT
CASSYGGTVYNSPLHF
>-|-|TRBJ1-3|TRBV7-2
TGTGCCAGCAGCTTAGGGGGGCCTGGAAACACCATATATTTT
CASSLGGPGNTIYF
>-|TRBD1|TRBJ1-5|TRBV5-1
TGCGCCAGCAGCTTGACAGGGGACATCAATCAGCCCCAGCATTTT
CASSLTGDINQPQHF
>-|-|TRBJ2-3|TRBV4-1
TGCGCCAGCAGCCAACTTCCTTCGGCAGATACGCAGTATTTT
CASSQLPSADTQYF
>once|-|TRBJ1-1|TRBV4-1
TGCGCCAGCATGAAGGGGGGGACTGAAGCTTTCTTT
CASMKGGTEAFF
>-|TRBD2|TRBJ2-3|TRBV3-1/TRBV3-2
TGTGCCAGCAGCCGGCGACTAGCGGGGCACACAGATACGCAGTATTTT
CASSRRLAGHTDTQYF
>-|-|TRBJ2-1|TRBV3-1/TRBV3-2
TGTGCCAGCAGCCGCCATGGGCCAGGGGACAATGAGCAGTTCTTC
CASSRHGPGDNEQFF
>-|-|TRBJ2-1|TRBV15
TGTGCCACCAGCAGATCGGGCTCCTACAATGAGCAGTTCTTC
CATSRSGSYNEQFF
>-|TRBD1|TRBJ2-1|TRBV7-2
TGTGCCAGCAGCGGCTACGGGACAGTATACAATGAGCAGTTCTTC
CASSGYGTVYNEQFF
>-|TRBD1|TRBJ2-3|TRBV6-1
TGTGCCACGCTCCGACAGGGTACAGATACGCAGTATTTT
CATLRQGTDTQYF
>-|-|TRBJ2-1|TRBV27
TGTGCCAGCAGTCCCTATGGGGGTACCTACAATGAGCAGTTCTTC
CASSPYGGTYNEQFF
>-|-|TRBJ1-1|TRBV10-3
TGTGCCATCACCCAAACTGGGGGGGTCGGTAAGAACACTGAAGCTTTCTTT
CAITQTGGVGKNTEAFF